These T cell receptor beta chains were read from a single sample in a study of blood T cells in healthy people across ages. TCRdb processed the 5' RACE reads anew with MiXCR; each CDR3 protein has one entry. The sample yields hundreds of thousands of distinct CDR3 sequences, roughly 40% seen once. Source material: blood. The receptors originated from a man younger than 35 in good health. Each CDR3 is given without its conserved first and last residue. Fields, in order: CDR3 protein, J gene, V gene.

ASSLPGTPKNIQY	TRBJ2-4	TRBV12-3/TRBV12-4
ASSPPTMNYGYT	TRBJ1-2	TRBV14
ASSASGTVANYGYT	TRBJ1-2	TRBV2
ASSEGQNQETQY	TRBJ2-5	TRBV2
ASSLGGDGVSTDTQY	TRBJ2-3	TRBV28
ASSETGQSQY	TRBJ2-5	TRBV6-1
ASSQVLPGAQPQH	TRBJ1-5	TRBV4-1
ASSLEQASEQY	.	TRBV7-9
ASRPTGQGQPQH	TRBJ1-5	TRBV7-2
ASSGGSPNTEAF	TRBJ1-1	TRBV27
SASPRTSGDYEQY	TRBJ2-7	TRBV20-1
SARPGTGRYSNQPQH	TRBJ1-5	TRBV20-1
ATSREGRGRGEAF	TRBJ1-1	TRBV15
SASPVTDYGYT	TRBJ1-2	TRBV20-1